Presented here are 26 T cell receptor beta chains from one specimen sequenced in a study of T cells after yellow fever vaccination. TCRdb independently ran MiXCR on the 5' RACE reads; one entry per CDR3 protein. This table holds some 110,000 distinct CDR3 sequences, nearly 7.5% found once. Sequences were derived from CD4+ T cells sorted from PBMCs, sampled about 10 days after the first yellow fever vaccination. All receptors come from a young man who received the YFV17D yellow fever vaccine.

The sample holds many counts of this clonotype. The rearrangement uses TRBV6-5 and TRBJ1-1, with TRBD1 matching 7 bases. Unmatched junction bases numbered 12, after V lost 7 bases and J lost 1 base. CDR3 length: 16 amino acids. CDR1 is MNHEY, CDR2 SVGAGI, per germline. CDR3 sequence: CASTLGPWTGNTEAFF. The CDR3 nucleotides are TGTGCCAGCACCCTAGGCCCCTGGACAGGGAACACTGAAGCTTTCTTT.

This clonotype has ten or more counts. The chain employs TRBV11-2 and TRBJ2-2, with a possible D match to TRBD1 (5 bases). In germline, CDR1 is SGHAT, CDR2 FQNNGV. This CDR3 is 15 amino acids long. V was shortened by 3 bases and J by 4 bases, with 12 bases between the two germline ends. CDR3 loop: CASSFRTQGTGELFF. The CDR3 region has the DNA TGTGCCAGCAGCTTCAGGACCCAGGGCACCGGGGAGCTGTTTTTT.

This clonotype has at least ten counts. This chain joins TRBV10-3 and TRBJ2-5; 11 bases align to TRBD1. The germline V gene has CDR1 ENHRY and CDR2 SYGVKD. The V gene end was trimmed by 2 bases and the J gene end by 5 bases; junction bases not matched to a gene: 4. The CDR3 has 15 amino acids. CDR3 sequence: CAISEGTGGLETQYF. CDR3 nucleotide sequence: TGTGCCATCAGTGAGGGGACAGGGGGATTGGAGACCCAGTACTTC.

This clonotype was recorded a few times. The V call is TRBV7-2, the J call TRBJ2-5; D might be TRBD1 (5 bases). The CDR3 has 14 residues. Germline CDR1 SGHTA, CDR2 FQGNSA. Trimming stripped 5 bases from V and 4 bases from J, with 14 bases between. Here the CDR3 reads CASSRRRGGETQYF. CDR3 bases: TGTGCCAGCAGCCGCCGTAGGGGTGGAGAGACCCAGTACTTC.

This clonotype has at least ten counts. This rearrangement joins TRBV5-1 to TRBJ2-5; D assignment may be TRBD1 or TRBD2 (5 bases each). CDR3 length equals 14 residues. Germline V CDR1 and CDR2: SGHRS, YFSETQ. V lost 0 bases and J 4 bases, leaving 10 bases between the germline ends. CDR3 coding DNA: TGCGCCAGCAGCTTGGCCGGGGCTGGAGAGACCCAGTACTTC. Translating it yields CASSLAGAGETQYF.

This clonotype was recorded a few times. CDR3 protein: CASSLIGVVVSYNEQFF. CDR3 sequence (DNA): TGTGCCAGCAGCTTGATTGGGGTGGTCGTCTCCTACAATGAGCAGTTCTTC. This chain connects TRBV7-2 to TRBJ2-1; D not resolved. Germline CDR1 SGHTA, CDR2 FQGNSA. The germline V and J ends were trimmed by 3 bases and 0 bases, with 15 bases remaining between them. This CDR3 is built from 17 residues. Looking up the rest from reference TRBV7-2 and TRBJ2-1 gives the full variable domain: GAGVSQSPSNKVTEKGKDVELRCDPISGHTALYWYRQSLGQGLEFLIYFQGNSAPDKSGLPSDRFSAERTGGSVSTLTIQRTQQEDSAVYLCASSLIGVVVSYNEQFFGPGTRLTVL.

Many counts were recorded for this clonotype. This rearrangement joins TRBV21-1 to TRBJ2-6; the table's D gene call, TRBD1, was not cross checked with the DNA. TRBV21-1 is a listed pseudogene. This CDR3 spans 20 amino acids. As DNA, the CDR3 is TGTGCCAGCAGCAAACACCGGGACAGGGCCAGTGGCTCTGGGGCCAACGTCCTGACTTTC. This encodes CASSKHRDRASGSGANVLTF.

This clonotype was recorded a few times. The chain has TRBV5-5 and TRBJ1-2; tentatively, D is TRBD1 (5 bases). Trimming took 2 bases from V and 5 from J, leaving 13 bases between them. CDR3 length: 14 residues. The germline V gene has CDR1 SGHKS and CDR2 YYEKEE (reference sequence). Here the CDR3 DNA reads TGTGCCAGCAGCTTAGAACCGACAGCATATGGCTACACCTTC. Translated: CASSLEPTAYGYTF.

This clonotype was seen only a few times. The J gene is TRBJ1-6, the V gene TRBV6-6, with TRBD1 matching 11 bases. The CDR3 has 13 residues. J gave up 7 bases and V 10 bases, and 3 bases lay outside the gene matches. Germline-derived CDR1 and CDR2 are MNHNY and SVGAGI (reference sequence). As DNA, the CDR3 is TGTGCCACTGGACAGGGGGCGAATTCACCCCTCCACTTT. It yields the protein CATGQGANSPLHF.

This clonotype was seen at least ten times. The V gene is TRBV4-2, the J gene TRBJ1-2; D is unresolved. The V end was cut by 0 bases, the J end by 2 bases, with 10 bases between. From germline, CDR1 is LGHNA and CDR2 YNFKEQ. The CDR3 has 15 amino acids. The CDR3 spells CASSQDRTENYGYTF. DNA of the CDR3: TGTGCCAGCAGCCAAGATCGAACAGAGAACTATGGCTACACCTTC.

In its sample, this clonotype was seen many times. The gene calls are TRBV7-3 and TRBJ2-1; the D gene is possibly TRBD2 (6 bases). With 2 bases removed from V and 6 bases from J, the gap between germline ends came to 14 bases. Germline CDR1 and CDR2: SGHTA and FQGTGA. CDR3 length equals 15 residues. The CDR3 reads CASSLSASAPNEQFF. The CDR3 nucleotides are TGTGCCAGCAGCTTATCGGCTAGCGCGCCCAATGAGCAGTTCTTC.

This clonotype was detected only a few times. The chain uses TRBV29-1 and TRBJ2-5, with TRBD2 matching over 7 bases. The junction had 3 bases not matched to a gene; V was cut back by 4 bases and J by 7 bases. CDR1 and CDR2 (germline): SQVTM, ANQGSEA. This CDR3 has 11 residues. CDR3 in amino acids: CSVGDYGTQYF. As DNA, the CDR3 is TGCAGCGTTGGGGACTATGGGACCCAGTACTTC.

This clonotype appeared many times. This chain joins TRBV7-2 and TRBJ2-5, with D possibly TRBD2 on 6 matching bases. Germline V gives CDR1 SGHTA, CDR2 FQGNSA. Trimming took 6 bases from V and 1 from J, leaving 12 bases between them. The CDR3 spans 14 residues. The DNA of the CDR3 is TGTGCCAGCAGTTTTGGCGGGGTCCAAGAGACCCAGTACTTC. Encoded protein: CASSFGGVQETQYF.

This clonotype showed up many times. This rearrangement joins TRBV7-2 to TRBJ1-2, with D possibly being TRBD1 (5 bases). Trimming pared 1 base from V and 0 bases from J, leaving 6 bases between. Germline loops: CDR1 SGHTA, CDR2 FQGNSA. The CDR3 is made up of 14 amino acids. The CDR3 region is CASSLGGANYGYTF. The CDR3 DNA reads as TGTGCCAGCAGCTTAGGGGGGGCTAACTATGGCTACACCTTC.

The chain joins TRBV5-8 to TRBJ1-4; D possibly corresponds to TRBD1 (5 bases). Germline loops: CDR1 SGHTS, CDR2 YDEGEE. The V end was cut by 6 bases, the J end by 4 bases, with 13 bases between. The CDR3 totals 14 residues. The CDR3 DNA is TGTGCCAGCAACACGGGACCGCGTAATGAAAAACTGTTTTTT. Encoded protein: CASNTGPRNEKLFF.

The sample holds many counts of this clonotype. This chain joins TRBV12-3 or TRBV12-4 and TRBJ2-3, with D tentatively TRBD2 (5 bases). The CDR3 has 15 residues. V lost 7 bases to trimming and J lost 5 bases, with 19 bases between them. CDR3 protein: CASTTGDSPGDTQYF. CDR3 nucleotide sequence: TGTGCCAGCACCACCGGGGATAGCCCGGGAGATACGCAGTATTTT.

At least ten counts were recorded for this clonotype. J is TRBJ2-2 and V is TRBV5-1, with TRBD2 identical over 8 bases. There are 17 residues in the CDR3. V lost 1 base and J lost 5; bases outside the gene matches: 10. The germline V gene has CDR1 SGHRS and CDR2 YFSETQ. The CDR3 sequence is CASSLRGGGPRTGELFF. The CDR3 region has the DNA TGCGCCAGCAGCTTGCGGGGCGGGGGGCCCAGGACCGGGGAGCTGTTTTTT.

This clonotype was seen many times. The chain employs TRBV7-2 and TRBJ2-4; TRBD1 might be the D (6 bases). V shed 7 bases and J shed 6 bases, with 13 bases lying between them. This CDR3 spans 13 amino acids. Germline V gene sequence: CDR1 SGHTA, CDR2 FQGNSA. CDR3 DNA sequence: TGTGCCAGCACCGAGGGGGTGGGAAACATTCAGTACTTC. This sequence encodes CASTEGVGNIQYF.

This clonotype was counted at least ten times. The CDR3 here is CASSQDPSRADTQYF. CDR3 coding DNA: TGCGCCAGCAGCCAAGATCCCTCTAGAGCAGATACGCAGTATTTT. This rearrangement joins TRBV4-3 to TRBJ2-3; D gene unclear. Germline V lookup: CDR1 LGHNA, CDR2 YSLEER. Trimming took off 0 bases at V and 4 bases at J, with 11 bases between the two ends. This CDR3 is 15 amino acids long.

The chain is built from TRBV7-2 and TRBJ2-1; 9 bases align to TRBD2. Germline V lookup: CDR1 SGHTA, CDR2 FQGNSA. J lost 4 bases, V lost 5 bases, and 9 bases had no gene match. The CDR3 contains 16 residues. The CDR3 DNA follows: TGTGCCAGCAGCAAACCGGGACTAGCAGTTTACAATGAGCAGTTCTTC. This gives the protein CASSKPGLAVYNEQFF.

The sample holds many counts of this clonotype. The chain has TRBV5-1 and TRBJ2-3; D is unresolved. The length of the CDR3 is 14 residues. From germline, CDR1 is SGHRS and CDR2 YFSETQ. The ends were cut back, 0 bases at V and 0 bases at J, with 5 bases in the middle. CDR3 sequence (DNA): TGCGCCAGCAGCTTGGTTTACAGCACAGATACGCAGTATTTT. Translating it yields CASSLVYSTDTQYF.

This clonotype was found many times. The V gene is TRBV29-1, the J gene TRBJ2-6; 8 nucleotides match TRBD1. Germline V gene sequence: CDR1 SQVTM, CDR2 ANQGSEA. The ends lost 1 base at V and 0 bases at J; junction bases unmatched: 5. The CDR3 length is 17 residues. The CDR3 nucleotides read TGCAGCGTTGAAGCAGGGGGCGCCCACTCTGGGGCCAACGTCCTGACTTTC. Translating it yields CSVEAGGAHSGANVLTF.

Many counts were recorded for this clonotype. The V and J genes are TRBV24-1 and TRBJ2-1; 10 bases are a match to TRBD2. The V segment lost 10 bases and the J segment 5 bases; nucleotides outside the gene matches: 7. The germline V gene encodes CDR1 KGHDR and CDR2 SFDVKD. CDR3 length equals 14 residues. This CDR3 is CATQERGGNNEQFF. The CDR3 region has the DNA TGTGCCACACAAGAGCGGGGGGGTAACAATGAGCAGTTCTTC.

As concerns this clonotype: This sequence may be a read error, since a much larger clone differs from it by one base. The rearrangement joins TRBV20-1 to TRBJ2-2, with D tentatively TRBD2 (6 bases). V was clipped by 5 bases and J by 3 bases, with 13 bases between them. The germline V gene has CDR1 DFQATT and CDR2 SNEGSKA (reference sequence). This CDR3 spans 14 amino acids. The CDR3 bases are TGCAGTGCTGCGCGCGGGGCCCACACCGGGGAGCTGTTTTTT. Translation gives CSAARGAHTGELFF.

This clonotype showed up just once. The J gene is TRBJ2-3, the V gene TRBV6-2 or TRBV6-3; D is unresolved. V lost 7 bases and J lost 4, with 12 bases in between. Germline-derived CDR1 and CDR2 are MNHEY and SVGEGT. The CDR3 covers 13 residues. CDR3 amino acids: CASISPRSDTQYF. The CDR3 DNA reads as TGTGCCAGCATTTCCCCGCGGTCAGATACGCAGTATTTT.

The chain has TRBV30 and TRBJ2-2; TRBD1 might be the D (5 bases). The germline gives CDR1 GTSNPN, CDR2 SVGIG (reference sequence). V shed 2 bases and J shed 1 base, with 8 bases lying between them. The CDR3 length is 14 residues. CDR3 DNA: TGTGCCTGGAGTAAAACAGGGAACACCGGGGAGCTGTTTTTT. Amino acid sequence: CAWSKTGNTGELFF.